This TCR beta chain was documented in a study of T cell clusters in autoimmune cytopenias. Multiplex touch-down PCR amplified TRB using TRB-A and TRB-B pools in one tube. Using the multiplex PCR reads, TCRdb records one entry per CDR3 protein without DNA. The record lists under 15,000 distinct CDR3 sequences, of which the ten most abundant hold about 20%. Germline CDR1 SGHDT, CDR2 YYEEEE. The CDR3 runs to 11 residues. TRB was amplified from about 260 ng of peripheral blood genomic DNA per sample. The sample also formed part of further work on T cell repertoires in aging, cancer and after chemotherapy.

The J gene is TRBJ1-1, the V gene TRBV5-6. The sequenced material came from peripheral blood. The origin of this receptor is a human donor in good health. CDR3: CASSFNTEAFF. The variable domain in full, with the rest retrieved from reference TRBV5-6 and TRBJ1-1, is DAGVTQSPTHLIKTRGQQVTLRCSPKSGHDTVSWYQQALGQGPQFIFQYYEEEERQRGNFPDRFSGHQFPNYSSELNVNALLLGDSALYLCASSFNTEAFFGQGTRLTVV.